This TCR beta chain was identified in a study of post-analysis software for immune sequencing data. General study findings and limits: Higher frequency in patients than in controls was seen for several TRBV segments, with TRBV5-6, TRBV5-1 and TRBV20-1 among them.

The CDR3 covers 12 residues. The ends were cut back, 0 bases at V and 5 bases at J, with 5 bases in the middle. CDR1 and CDR2 from the germline V gene are SGHTA and FQGNSA. Sequencing libraries made from TCR beta cDNA carried unique molecular identifiers. TCRdb processed the PCR reads anew with MiXCR; each CDR3 protein has one entry. The table records about 540,000 distinct CDR3 sequences, 30% to 40% of them present only once. In its sample, this clonotype was seen many times. Its antigen is unidentified. The chain is built from TRBV7-2 and TRBJ2-7; D gene ambiguous. The clonotype was recovered from a girl aged 2-17 years with multiple sclerosis. Specimen: blood. As DNA, the CDR3 is TGTGCCAGCAGCTTAGCGCCCCACGAGCAGTACTTC. It encodes CASSLAPHEQYF.